The text below deals with one TCR beta chain. Data came from immunoSEQ multiplex PCR; TCRdb stores just in-frame clones and leaves some out. The sample includes 40,000 to 50,000 clones, 80% to 90% seen only once; the top ten take about a sixth. The data were taken from a study of blood T cell repertoires in COVID-19. Study at large: The study drew acute and convalescent COVID-19 samples from the United States, Italy and Spain.

CDR1 and CDR2 from the germline V gene are MDHEN and SYDVKM. Trimming shortened V by 7 bases and J by 11 bases, and 23 bases separated the two germline ends. The CDR3 spans 14 residues. Sequenced: peripheral blood. This receptor was obtained from a human donor in a cohort sampled during active COVID-19. The donor label of this sample is uncertain. The J gene is TRBJ1-1, the V gene TRBV28; D possibly corresponds to TRBD1 (5 bases). CDR3 nucleotide sequence: TGTGCCAGCAAACGGTGGACAACTGGCGGTGAGGCTTTCTTT. Amino acid sequence: CASKRWTTGGEAFF.